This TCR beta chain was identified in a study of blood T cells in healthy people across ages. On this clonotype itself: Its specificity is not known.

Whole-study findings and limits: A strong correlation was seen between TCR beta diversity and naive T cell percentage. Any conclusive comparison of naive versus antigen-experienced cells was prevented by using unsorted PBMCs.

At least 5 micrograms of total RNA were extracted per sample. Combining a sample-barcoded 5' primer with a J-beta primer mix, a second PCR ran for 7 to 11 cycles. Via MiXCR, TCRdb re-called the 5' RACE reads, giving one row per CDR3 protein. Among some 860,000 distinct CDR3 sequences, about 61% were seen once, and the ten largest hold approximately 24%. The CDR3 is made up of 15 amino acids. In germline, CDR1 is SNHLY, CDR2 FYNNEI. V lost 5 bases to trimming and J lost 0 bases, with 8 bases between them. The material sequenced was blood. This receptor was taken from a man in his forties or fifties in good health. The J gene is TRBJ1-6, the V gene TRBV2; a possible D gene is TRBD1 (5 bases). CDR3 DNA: TGTGCCAGCAGTAGACAGAGCTCCTATAATTCACCCCTCCACTTT. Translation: CASSRQSSYNSPLHF. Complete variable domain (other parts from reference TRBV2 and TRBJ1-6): EPEVTQTPSHQVTQMGQEVILRCVPISNHLYFYWYRQILGQKVEFLVSFYNNEISEKSEIFDDQFSVERPDGSNFTLKIRSTKLEDSAMYFCASSRQSSYNSPLHFGNGTRLTVT.